A selection of T cell receptor beta chains follows, all from one sample in a study of PD-L1 blockade in urothelial cancer. The repertoire was sequenced with immunoSEQ multiplex PCR; TCRdb's copy has only in-frame clones and lacks some. The top ten clones hold approximately 4% of a sample with more than 50,000 clones, roughly 87% of them seen once. The sequencing here drew on PBMCs, taken around atezolizumab (anti-PD-L1) treatment. All receptors derive from a man in his 70s with urothelial cancer. The CDR3 runs from the conserved cysteine through the conserved F or W. A D gene is named only where the DNA matches it firmly. Only some rows state a clone size, as once, few, many or a class for expanded clones.

>-|TRBJ1-1|once|TRBV10-2
TGCGCCAGCAGTGAGGGCGGGCGGGAAGCTTTCTTT
CASSEGGREAFF
>-|TRBJ2-2|-|TRBV2
TGTGCCAGCAGTGTGGCAGGGGGGTCGGGCACCGGGGAGCTGTTTTTT
CASSVAGGSGTGELFF
>-|TRBJ1-2|-|TRBV7-9
TGTGCCAGCAGCTTAGGGACAGCCCTCTATGGCTACACCTTC
CASSLGTALYGYTF
>TRBD1|TRBJ1-4|-|TRBV28
TGTGCCAGCAGTTCGCCCTACAGGGGCACTAATGAAAAACTGTTTTTT
CASSSPYRGTNEKLFF
>-|TRBJ2-1|-|TRBV29-1
TGCAGCGTTGTGCCCCAGGGTGAGCAGTTCTTC
CSVVPQGEQFF
>-|TRBJ2-1|-|TRBV4-1
TGCGCCAGCAGCCCCATGACCGCCAGCTCCCAGGAGTTCTTC
CASSPMTASSQEFF
>-|TRBJ1-2|-|TRBV5-1
TGCGCCAGCAGCTCGATGGCGGAGGAGGGCTACACCTTC
CASSSMAEEGYTF
>-|TRBJ2-6|-|TRBV5-1
TGCGCCAGCAGCCCAGGGCCCGGGGCCAACGTCCTGACTTTC
CASSPGPGANVLTF
>-|TRBJ2-5|-|TRBV6-5
TGTGCCAGCAGTTTAGGTAACAGGGCAGAGACCCAGTACTTC
CASSLGNRAETQYF
>-|TRBJ1-2|-|TRBV6-5
TGTGCCAGCAGTTATACCCGGGCTAACTATGGCTACACCTTC
CASSYTRANYGYTF
>TRBD1|TRBJ2-5|-|TRBV11-3
TGTGCCAGCAGCCGGGCGGAAGGGGGCGTGCAAGAGACCCAGTACTTC
CASSRAEGGVQETQYF
>-|TRBJ1-4|-|TRBV28
TGTGCCAGCAGTCTCCACGACAGTCTCAATGAAAAACTGTTTTTT
CASSLHDSLNEKLFF
>-|TRBJ2-3|few|TRBV10-2
TGCGCCAGCAGTGACCAGTCAGATACGCAGTATTTT
CASSDQSDTQYF
>TRBD2|TRBJ2-3|-|TRBV6-1
TGTGCCAGCAACCCAGCGGGAGTTACAGATACGCAGTATTTT
CASNPAGVTDTQYF
>-|TRBJ1-2|-|TRBV5-6
TGTGCCAGCAGCTTTTCCGGCGCCAGGGACACCTTC
CASSFSGARDTF
>-|TRBJ2-4|-|TRBV2
TGTGCCAGCAGTGAGGAGGGGAGTGACATTCAGTACTTC
CASSEEGSDIQYF
>TRBD1|TRBJ1-2|-|TRBV28
TGTGCCAGCAGTTTGAACAGGGGTGTTGAAGGCTACACCTTC
CASSLNRGVEGYTF
>-|TRBJ2-2|-|TRBV30
TGTGCCTGGAGTAAAGGACTCTTACGAGACACCGGGGAGCTGTTTTTT
CAWSKGLLRDTGELFF
>-|TRBJ1-5|-|TRBV19
TGTGCCAGTAGACTCGTCGGACAGCCTAATCAGCCCCAGCATTTT
CASRLVGQPNQPQHF
>-|TRBJ2-4|-|TRBV5-8
TGTGCCAGCAGCTTGCCCGGGGATGCGTCCAAAAACATTCAGTACTTC
CASSLPGDASKNIQYF
>-|TRBJ2-7|-|TRBV5-1
TGCGCCAGCAGCTTGGGTACGGAGCGCAAGTCGTTCAAGTTCTACGAGCAGTACTTC
CASSLGTERKSFKFYEQYF
>-|TRBJ2-3|-|TRBV12-5
TGTGCTAGTGGTCAAGGGGGCACAGATACGCAGTATTTT
CASGQGGTDTQYF